A single sample gave rise to the 32 T cell receptor beta chains below, sequenced in a study of OX40 agonist ivuxolimab in advanced cancers. Measured with immunoSEQ multiplex PCR; TCRdb has only the in-frame clones, and not every one. The repertoire holds about 45,000 clones, with roughly 90% as singletons. Sequencing used CD4+ or CD8+ T cells sorted from blood, obtained in a trial of the OX40 agonist ivuxolimab. The receptor source for this set is an adult with an advanced solid tumor such as melanoma, head and neck, liver or kidney cancer.

The V gene is TRBV11-3, the J gene TRBJ1-1, with no clear D. The CDR3 has 13 residues. Germline lookup yields CDR1 SGHNT and CDR2 YENEEA. Trimming removed 5 bases at V and 5 bases at J, with 12 bases between. CDR3 DNA sequence: TGTGCCAGCAGCGTCCAGCTCAATACTGAAGCTTTCTTT. This sequence encodes CASSVQLNTEAFF.

This chain connects TRBV28 to TRBJ1-1; D not resolved. Germline values: CDR1 MDHEN, CDR2 SYDVKM. The CDR3 consists of 14 residues. The ends were cut back, 6 bases at V and 3 bases at J, with 14 bases in the middle. CDR3 nucleotide sequence: TGTGCCAGCAGCTTGGAGATGGCCTACACTGAAGCTTTCTTT. It specifies CASSLEMAYTEAFF. The full variable domain, completed using reference TRBV28 and TRBJ1-1, is DVKVTQSSRYLVKRTGEKVFLECVQDMDHENMFWYRQDPGLGLRLIYFSYDVKMKEKGDIPEGYSVSREKKERFSLILESASTNQTSMYLCASSLEMAYTEAFFGQGTRLTVV.

This chain joins TRBV19 and TRBJ2-1, with 11 positions matching TRBD2. The ends lost 3 bases at V and 6 bases at J; junction bases unmatched: 4. The CDR3 contains 15 residues. Germline lookup yields CDR1 LNHDA and CDR2 SQIVND (reference sequence). The CDR3 protein is CASSITSGGPNEQFF. CDR3 nucleotide sequence: TGTGCCAGTAGTATCACTAGCGGGGGACCCAATGAGCAGTTCTTC. The complete variable domain, with remaining parts taken from reference TRBV19 and TRBJ2-1, reads DGGITQSPKYLFRKEGQNVTLSCEQNLNHDAMYWYRQDPGQGLRLIYYSQIVNDFQKGDIAEGYSVSREKKESFPLTVTSAQKNPTAFYLCASSITSGGPNEQFFGPGTRLTVL.

This clone was counted once. This may stem from a read error, because a much larger clone lies one nucleotide away. The V and J genes are TRBV7-3 and TRBJ2-5, with 9 positions matching TRBD1. The CDR3 is 15 residues long. The germline CDR1 and CDR2 sequences are SGHTA and FQGTGA. The CDR3 DNA sequence: TGTGCCAGCAGCTTAGGGACAGGGCAGGGAGAGGCCCAGTACTTC. Encoded protein: CASSLGTGQGEAQYF.

The V call is TRBV6-4, the J call TRBJ2-3; 12 bases match TRBD1. J was trimmed by 5 bases and V by 2 bases; bases with no gene match: 2. The CDR3 runs 15 residues. CDR1 and CDR2 (germline): MRHNA, SNTAGT. The CDR3 DNA sequence: TGTGCCAGCAGTGACGGGACAGGGGGCTTAGATACGCAGTATTTT. Its protein product is CASSDGTGGLDTQYF.

This chain joins TRBV7-3 and TRBJ2-5, with TRBD2 identical over 14 bases. Germline CDR1 and CDR2: SGHTA and FQGTGA. V lost 6 bases to trimming and J lost 4 bases; unmatched junction nucleotides: 7. The CDR3 has 16 residues. The DNA for the CDR3 is TGTGCCAGCAGACCCGGGACTAGCGGGAGAGGAGAGACCCAGTACTTC. This gives the protein CASRPGTSGRGETQYF.

This rearrangement joins TRBV30 to TRBJ2-1, with TRBD2 as a possible D gene (6 bases). The CDR3 consists of 13 residues. CDR1 and CDR2 (germline): GTSNPN, SVGIG (reference sequence). The V end lost 4 bases, the J end lost 8 bases, and 15 bases lay between the germline ends. DNA for the CDR3: TGTGCCTGGACCGGGGGACCGGAGGATGAGCAGTTCTTC. It encodes CAWTGGPEDEQFF.

V and J are TRBV11-2 and TRBJ2-5; D is uncertain. Germline V CDR1 and CDR2: SGHAT, FQNNGV. This CDR3 comprises 14 residues. Trimming took 1 base from V and 1 from J, leaving 7 bases between them. CDR3: CASSLVVGQETQYF. For the CDR3, the DNA is TGTGCCAGCAGCTTAGTTGTAGGCCAAGAGACCCAGTACTTC.

V and J are TRBV7-9 and TRBJ2-2, with D maybe TRBD2 (6 bases). Trimming cost V 5 bases and J 7 bases, with 17 bases left between them. The CDR3 consists of 15 residues. Per the germline V gene, CDR1 is SEHNR and CDR2 is FQNEAQ (reference sequence). CDR3 sequence: CASSQGGPGGGELFF. The DNA for the CDR3 is TGTGCCAGCAGCCAGGGCGGTCCCGGGGGCGGGGAGCTGTTTTTT.

The chain couples TRBV19 to TRBJ2-2; D is undetermined. Germline lookup yields CDR1 LNHDA and CDR2 SQIVND (reference sequence). This CDR3 spans 15 amino acids. With 2 bases removed from V and 1 base from J, the gap between germline ends came to 8 bases. CDR3 protein: CASSIRPGNTGELFF. The CDR3 DNA reads TGTGCCAGTAGTATACGGCCAGGGAACACCGGGGAGCTGTTTTTT.

The genes are TRBV4-3 and TRBJ2-7, with no clear D. The CDR3 runs to 16 residues. Germline V CDR1 and CDR2: LGHNA, YSLEER. Trimming removed 1 base from V and 3 bases from J, with 16 bases in between. The CDR3 DNA follows: TGCGCCAGCAGCCAAGTAGGCCAAGGTTCTGACTACGAGCAGTACTTC. It codes for CASSQVGQGSDYEQYF.

This clone has more than one count but fewer than ten. CDR3 in DNA: TGTGCCAGCAGGGAGGATAAGTCAGATACGCAGTATTTT. Amino acids: CASREDKSDTQYF. The rearrangement links TRBV7-2 to TRBJ2-3, with TRBD2 as a possible D gene (5 bases). Trimming cost V 6 bases and J 4 bases, with 11 bases left between them. Germline loops: CDR1 SGHTA, CDR2 FQGNSA. The CDR3 spans 13 residues.

The V and J genes are TRBV11-2 and TRBJ2-1; a possible D gene is TRBD2 (6 bases). In germline, CDR1 is SGHAT, CDR2 FQNNGV. V was trimmed by 2 bases and J by 6 bases, leaving 14 bases between them. CDR3 length equals 15 residues. This chain's CDR3 is CASSLTSSSSNEQFF. CDR3 in DNA: TGTGCCAGCAGCTTAACTAGCAGCTCGAGCAATGAGCAGTTCTTC.

V gene TRBV5-4 combines with J gene TRBJ2-3; D perhaps matches TRBD2 (6 bases). There are 14 residues in the CDR3. V was pared by 0 bases and J by 5 bases, with 10 bases between. Looked up from germline, CDR1 is SGHNT and CDR2 is YYREEE (reference sequence). CDR3 DNA: TGTGCCAGCAGCTTGGCAGGGAGGTTAGATACGCAGTATTTT. This translates into CASSLAGRLDTQYF.

The V gene is TRBV29-1, the J gene TRBJ1-4, with 8 bases lining up with TRBD1. Germline V gene sequence: CDR1 SQVTM, CDR2 ANQGSEA. Trimming took 4 bases from V and 7 from J; bases not matched to a gene: 5. The CDR3 is 13 residues long. The CDR3 sequence: CSVGQGASEKLFF. The CDR3 DNA reads as TGCAGCGTTGGTCAGGGGGCGAGTGAAAAACTGTTTTTT.

V gene TRBV15 combines with J gene TRBJ2-5; D not certain. V lost 1 base and J lost 5, with 8 bases in between. The length of the CDR3 is 13 residues. Germline CDR1 reads LNHNV; CDR2 reads YYDKDF (reference sequence). CDR3 region: CATSRAGWETQYF. The CDR3 DNA reads TGTGCCACCAGCAGAGCTGGATGGGAGACCCAGTACTTC.

This chain joins TRBV27 and TRBJ1-2; D gene unclear. Per germline, CDR1 MNHEY and CDR2 SMNVEV (reference sequence). Trimming removed 0 bases at V and 4 bases at J, with 15 bases between. The CDR3 length is 16 residues. For the CDR3, the DNA is TGTGCCAGCAGTTTATCGAGCGGCGGGGTTCTCTATGGCTACACCTTC. This encodes CASSLSSGGVLYGYTF.

The V call is TRBV6-1, the J call TRBJ2-1; 9 bases match TRBD2. J lost 9 bases, V lost 4 bases, and 10 bases had no gene match. The CDR3 is made up of 15 amino acids. Per germline, CDR1 MNHNS and CDR2 SASEGT. As DNA, the CDR3 is TGTGCCAGCAGTGTGGTAGCGGGAGATGGCGTTGAGCAGTTCTTC. It encodes CASSVVAGDGVEQFF.

The chain employs TRBV30 and TRBJ1-2; possibly TRBD1 for D (5 bases). The CDR3 is 14 residues long. The V gene's germline CDR1 is GTSNPN and CDR2 SVGIG (reference sequence). Trimming pared 2 bases from V and 6 bases from J, leaving 16 bases between. The CDR3: CAWSREQGRDGYTF. CDR3 bases: TGTGCCTGGAGTAGGGAGCAGGGAAGGGATGGCTACACCTTC. The full variable domain, its missing parts supplied by reference TRBV30 and TRBJ1-2, is SQTIHQWPATLVQPVGSPLSLECTVEGTSNPNLYWYRQAAGRGLQLLFYSVGIGQISSEVPQNLSASRPQDRQFILSSKKLLLSDSGFYLCAWSREQGRDGYTFGSGTRLTVV.

CDR3 in amino acids: CASSLDPSMNIQYF. The CDR3 nucleotides are TGTGCCAGCAGCTTAGACCCTTCGATGAACATTCAGTACTTC. The J gene is TRBJ2-4, the V gene TRBV7-2; D is uncertain. V lost 1 base, J lost 7 bases, and 11 bases lay in between. The CDR3 sequence is 14 residues long. Germline V gene lookup returns CDR1 SGHTA and CDR2 FQGNSA.

The rearrangement joins TRBV28 to TRBJ2-3; unclear D gene. The ends were cut back, 6 bases at V and 7 bases at J, with 11 bases in the middle. This CDR3 spans 12 amino acids. Looked up from germline, CDR1 is MDHEN and CDR2 is SYDVKM. The CDR3 loop reads CASRPPRNTQYF. CDR3 nucleotide sequence: TGTGCCAGCAGACCGCCAAGGAATACGCAGTATTTT.

This rearrangement joins TRBV7-2 to TRBJ2-7; 7 nucleotides match TRBD2. The CDR3 has 15 residues. V dropped 5 bases and J dropped 2; count of bases not matched to a gene: 9. In germline, CDR1 is SGHTA, CDR2 FQGNSA. CDR3 loop: CASSTHPTSPYEQYF. For the CDR3, the DNA is TGTGCCAGCAGCACCCACCCGACTAGCCCCTACGAGCAGTACTTC.

The chain is built from TRBV5-6 and TRBJ2-6, with TRBD1 matching over 8 bases. Germline CDR1 SGHDT, CDR2 YYEEEE. V was clipped by 0 bases and J by 1 base; unmatched bases: 3. The CDR3 is 17 amino acids. The CDR3: CASSLVRTGSGANVLTF. DNA for the CDR3: TGTGCCAGCAGCTTGGTACGGACAGGGTCTGGGGCCAACGTCCTGACTTTC.

V and J are TRBV28 and TRBJ2-2; D is perhaps TRBD1 or TRBD2 (5 bases each). Trimming shortened V by 8 bases and J by 8 bases, and 9 bases separated the two germline ends. Germline CDR1 and CDR2: MDHEN and SYDVKM. The CDR3 is 11 amino acids. CDR3 sequence: CASWGMGELFF. CDR3 DNA: TGTGCCAGCTGGGGGATGGGGGAGCTGTTTTTT.

This clone has only a few counts. The rearrangement links TRBV6-6 to TRBJ2-7, with TRBD1 identical over 8 bases. Germline V gives CDR1 MNHNY, CDR2 SVGAGI (reference sequence). The trim removed 0 bases at V and 4 bases at J, leaving 2 bases unmatched. The CDR3 sequence is 14 residues long. CDR3 in amino acids: CASSYSQGAYEQYF. CDR3 DNA: TGTGCCAGCAGTTACTCTCAGGGGGCTTACGAGCAGTACTTC.

A single count supports this clone. The CDR3 reads CASSVGLRPSGSPGETQYF. CDR3 DNA sequence: TGTGCCAGCAGCGTAGGTCTTCGGCCTAGCGGGTCCCCGGGGGAGACCCAGTACTTC. This sequence joins TRBV9 and TRBJ2-5, with TRBD2 matching over 8 bases. Germline values: CDR1 SGDLS, CDR2 YYNGEE. V was pared by 0 bases and J by 5 bases, with 18 bases of the junction left unmatched. The CDR3 has 19 amino acids.

This clone came up once. The chain recombines TRBV28 with TRBJ2-6, with a tentative D call TRBD2 (5 bases). The CDR3 sequence is 13 residues long. Trimming cost V 9 bases and J 0 bases, with 6 bases left between them. Per the germline V gene, CDR1 is MDHEN and CDR2 is SYDVKM. The CDR3 reads CASRGSGANVLTF. The CDR3 DNA sequence: TGTGCCAGTCGGGGCTCTGGGGCCAACGTCCTGACTTTC.

The J gene is TRBJ2-1, the V gene TRBV6-6; D might be TRBD2 (5 bases). Germline assignment: CDR1 MNHNY and CDR2 SVGAGI (reference sequence). The CDR3 spans 15 residues. The V end lost 7 bases, the J end lost 9 bases, and 22 bases lay between the germline ends. CDR3 protein: CASTRLGVGNGEQFF. The CDR3 DNA sequence: TGTGCCAGCACTCGACTGGGAGTGGGGAACGGTGAGCAGTTCTTC.

The CDR3 nucleotides read TGTGCCAGCAGTTACAGCCAAGAGACCCAGTACTTC. It yields the protein CASSYSQETQYF. The rearrangement joins TRBV7-8 to TRBJ2-5; D is undetermined. V lost 6 bases and J 1 base, leaving 6 bases between the germline ends. The CDR3 totals 12 residues. Per the germline V gene, CDR1 is SGHVS and CDR2 is FQNEAQ.

This clone occurred once. This chain connects TRBV4-3 to TRBJ2-1; 12 bases align to TRBD2. Unmatched junction bases numbered 8, after V lost 4 bases and J lost 13 bases. CDR3 length: 14 amino acids. From germline, CDR1 is LGHNA and CDR2 YSLEER. For the CDR3, the DNA is TGCGCCAGCAGCCCAGGACTAGCGGGGATCTTACAGTTCTTC. Translation gives CASSPGLAGILQFF.

The J gene is TRBJ2-7, the V gene TRBV11-2; no clear D gene. The V gene lost 7 bases and the J gene lost 0 bases, with 10 bases spanning the gap. Per germline, CDR1 SGHAT and CDR2 FQNNGV. The length of the CDR3 is 13 residues. CDR3 coding DNA: TGTGCCAGCATGGAGCGAAGCTCCTACGAGCAGTACTTC. Its translation is CASMERSSYEQYF.

This sequence joins TRBV18 and TRBJ1-2; D perhaps matches TRBD1 (5 bases). The CDR3 sequence is 13 residues long. Trimming removed 3 bases at V and 6 bases at J, with 11 bases between. Germline CDR1 and CDR2: KGHSH and LQKENI. The CDR3 DNA reads TGTGCCAGCTCACCCAGGGACCGTGATGGCTACACCTTC. This encodes CASSPRDRDGYTF.